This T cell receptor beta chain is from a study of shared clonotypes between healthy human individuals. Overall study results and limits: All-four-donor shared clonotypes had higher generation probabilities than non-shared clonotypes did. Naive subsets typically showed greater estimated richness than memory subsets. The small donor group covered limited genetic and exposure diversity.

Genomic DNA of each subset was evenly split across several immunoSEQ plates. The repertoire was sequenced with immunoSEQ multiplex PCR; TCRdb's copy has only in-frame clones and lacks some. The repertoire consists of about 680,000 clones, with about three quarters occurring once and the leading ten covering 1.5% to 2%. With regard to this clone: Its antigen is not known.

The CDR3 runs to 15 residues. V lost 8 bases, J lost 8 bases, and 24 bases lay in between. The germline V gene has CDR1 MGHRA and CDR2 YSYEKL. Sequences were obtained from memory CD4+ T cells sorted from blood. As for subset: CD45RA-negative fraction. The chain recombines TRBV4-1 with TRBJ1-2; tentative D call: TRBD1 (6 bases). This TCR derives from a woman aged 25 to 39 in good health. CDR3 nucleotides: TGCGCCAGCCGCCCACAAGCGGGGGACACTCGCGGCTACACCTTC. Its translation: CASRPQAGDTRGYTF.